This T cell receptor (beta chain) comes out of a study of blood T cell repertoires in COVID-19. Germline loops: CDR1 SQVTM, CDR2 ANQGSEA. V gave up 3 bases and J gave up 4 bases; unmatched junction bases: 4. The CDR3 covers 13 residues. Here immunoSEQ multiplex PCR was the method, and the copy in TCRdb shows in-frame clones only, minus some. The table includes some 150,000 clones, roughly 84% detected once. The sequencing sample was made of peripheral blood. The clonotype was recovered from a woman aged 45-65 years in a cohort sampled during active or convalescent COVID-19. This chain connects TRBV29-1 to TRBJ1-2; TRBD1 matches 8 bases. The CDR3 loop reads CSVDGQGGYGYTF. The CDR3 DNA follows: TGCAGCGTTGACGGACAGGGAGGCTATGGCTACACCTTC.